The clone carrying this T cell receptor beta chain was counted ten times or more. Antigen specificity is unknown. The data stem from a study of early T cells in non-severe SARS-CoV-2 infection. For the study at large: Chains stayed unpaired after sequencing of bulk RNA from unsorted whole blood. Overall study results and limits: Matching against VDJdb likely underestimated virus-specific expansions, favoring anti-spike CD8.

Unique molecular identifiers tagged individual cDNA molecules. MiXCR, run by TCRdb on the 5' RACE reads, gives a single entry per CDR3 protein. The sample shows tens of thousands of distinct CDR3 sequences, around 13% of them seen only once. CDR1 is LNHDA, CDR2 SQIVND, per germline (reference sequence). The trim removed 3 bases at V and 5 bases at J, leaving 12 bases unmatched. The CDR3 covers 17 residues. The V call is TRBV19, the J call TRBJ2-7, with 11 bases aligning to TRBD1. The receptor's source is an adult who was a healthcare worker with PCR-confirmed SARS-CoV-2 infection or an uninfected control (not recorded which). Source material: whole blood. The CDR3 coding sequence is TGTGCCAGTAGTATTGGACCCCAGGACAGGGGGCGGAACGAGCAGTACTTC. Translation: CASSIGPQDRGRNEQYF. Complete variable domain (other parts from reference TRBV19 and TRBJ2-7): DGGITQSPKYLFRKEGQNVTLSCEQNLNHDAMYWYRQDPGQGLRLIYYSQIVNDFQKGDIAEGYSVSREKKESFPLTVTSAQKNPTAFYLCASSIGPQDRGRNEQYFGPGTRLTVT.